Detailed here is one T cell receptor beta chain. These data belong to a study of T cell responses to AZD1222 COVID-19 vaccine. The CDR3 covers 16 residues. CDR1 is MNHNS, CDR2 SASEGT, per germline. The germline V and J ends were trimmed by 3 bases and 0 bases, with 12 bases remaining between them. The data were produced by immunoSEQ multiplex PCR, yet TCRdb's version contains in-frame clones alone and is incomplete. Of tens of thousands of clones in the sample, approximately 85% were seen once. The input for sequencing was peripheral blood, taken on day 0 of AZD1222 vaccination. The chain has TRBV6-1 and TRBJ1-5; possibly TRBD1 for D (6 bases). This receptor was obtained from an adult in good health. The DNA of the CDR3 is TGTGCCAGCAGTGATATGGGGACAAATAGCAATCAGCCCCAGCATTTT. This codes for CASSDMGTNSNQPQHF.